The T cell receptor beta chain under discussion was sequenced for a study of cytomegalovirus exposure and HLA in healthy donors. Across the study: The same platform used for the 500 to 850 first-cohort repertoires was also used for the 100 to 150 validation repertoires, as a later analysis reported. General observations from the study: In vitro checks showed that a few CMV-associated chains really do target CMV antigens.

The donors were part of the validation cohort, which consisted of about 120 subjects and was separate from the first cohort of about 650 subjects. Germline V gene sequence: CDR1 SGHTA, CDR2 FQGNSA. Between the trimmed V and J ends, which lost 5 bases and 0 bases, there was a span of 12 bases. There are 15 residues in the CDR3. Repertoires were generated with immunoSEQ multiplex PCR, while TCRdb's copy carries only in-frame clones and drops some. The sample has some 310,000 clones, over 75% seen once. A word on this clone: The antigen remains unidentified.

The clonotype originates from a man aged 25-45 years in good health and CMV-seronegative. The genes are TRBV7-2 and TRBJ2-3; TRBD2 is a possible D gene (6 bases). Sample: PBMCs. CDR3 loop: CASSAHGGSTDTQYF. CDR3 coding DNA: TGTGCCAGCAGCGCACATGGGGGGAGCACAGATACGCAGTATTTT. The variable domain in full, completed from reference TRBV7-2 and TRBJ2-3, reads GAGVSQSPSNKVTEKGKDVELRCDPISGHTALYWYRQSLGQGLEFLIYFQGNSAPDKSGLPSDRFSAERTGGSVSTLTIQRTQQEDSAVYLCASSAHGGSTDTQYFGPGTRLTVL.